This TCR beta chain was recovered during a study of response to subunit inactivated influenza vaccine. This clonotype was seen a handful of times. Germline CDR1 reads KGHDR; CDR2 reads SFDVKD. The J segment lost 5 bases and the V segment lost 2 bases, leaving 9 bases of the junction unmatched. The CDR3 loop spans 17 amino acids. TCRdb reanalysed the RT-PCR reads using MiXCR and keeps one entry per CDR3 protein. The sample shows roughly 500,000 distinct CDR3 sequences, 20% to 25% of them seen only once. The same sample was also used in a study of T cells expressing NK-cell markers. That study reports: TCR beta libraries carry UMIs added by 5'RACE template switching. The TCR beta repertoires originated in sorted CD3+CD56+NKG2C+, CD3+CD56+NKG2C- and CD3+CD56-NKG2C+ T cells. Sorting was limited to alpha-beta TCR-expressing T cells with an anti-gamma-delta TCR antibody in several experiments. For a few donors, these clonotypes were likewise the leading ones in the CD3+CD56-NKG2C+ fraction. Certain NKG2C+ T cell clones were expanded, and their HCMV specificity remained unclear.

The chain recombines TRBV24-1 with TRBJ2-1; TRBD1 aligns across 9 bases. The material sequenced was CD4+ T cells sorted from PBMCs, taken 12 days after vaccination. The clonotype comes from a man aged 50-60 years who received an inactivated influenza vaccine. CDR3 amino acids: CATSDSRQGGFDNEQFF. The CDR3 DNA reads TGTGCCACCAGTGATTCGAGACAGGGGGGCTTCGACAATGAGCAGTTCTTC.